Below are 21 T cell receptor beta chains sequenced from a single sample in a study of blood T cell repertoires in COVID-19. Method: immunoSEQ multiplex PCR; TCRdb's copy keeps in-frame clones and lacks some. Among 250,000 to 300,000 clones, under 90% were seen once, and the ten largest hold roughly a sixth. Sequenced material: PBMCs or T cells enriched from blood (not recorded which). The receptors were sampled from a man between 18 and 29 years old who had recovered from COVID-19.

In its sample, this clone was seen a few times. This chain uses TRBV30 with TRBJ1-1; tentatively, D is TRBD1 (5 bases). From germline, CDR1 is GTSNPN and CDR2 SVGIG (reference sequence). This CDR3 is 13 amino acids long. Trimming removed 4 bases at V and 2 bases at J, with 11 bases between. CDR3: CAWTRDFNTEAFF. Here the CDR3 DNA reads TGTGCCTGGACCAGGGATTTTAACACTGAAGCTTTCTTT.

The chain is built from TRBV12-3 or TRBV12-4 and TRBJ1-5; tentative D call: TRBD1 (6 bases). The CDR3 runs 13 residues. Trimming removed 4 bases from V and 7 bases from J, with 11 bases in between. The CDR3 coding sequence is TGTGCCAGCAGTTGGGGGGGCGGGCAGCCCCAGCATTTT. Its translation: CASSWGGGQPQHF.

CDR3 nucleotides: TGCGCCAGCAGGGGGCCTACAGGGGAGGAAAACACCATATATTTT. As protein: CASRGPTGEENTIYF. The rearrangement joins TRBV5-1 to TRBJ1-3; 7 nucleotides agree with TRBD1. The germline V gene has CDR1 SGHRS and CDR2 YFSETQ. V trimming: 5 bases; J trimming: 6 bases; junction bases outside the gene matches: 11. The CDR3 is 15 residues long.

This clone was seen a few times. The CDR3 sequence is CSARLVSEQYF. In nucleotides, the CDR3 is TGCAGTGCTCGACTAGTGAGCGAGCAGTACTTC. The rearrangement joins TRBV20-1 to TRBJ2-7; D may be TRBD2 (6 bases). Trimming took 5 bases from V and 6 from J, leaving 11 bases between them. Germline V gene lookup returns CDR1 DFQATT and CDR2 SNEGSKA (reference sequence). The CDR3 covers 11 residues.

This clone was detected a few times. J is TRBJ2-7 and V is TRBV10-1, with a tentative D call TRBD2 (6 bases). V shed 4 bases and J shed 7 bases, with 17 bases lying between them. This CDR3 contains 14 residues. From germline, CDR1 is WNHNN and CDR2 SYGVQD (reference sequence). CDR3 loop: CASSGEAAGMEQYF. The CDR3 DNA is TGCGCCAGCAGTGGTGAAGCCGCGGGGATGGAGCAGTACTTC.

On this clone itself: Given a much more abundant clone one base away, this may be a read error. The chain combines TRBV11-2 with TRBJ1-1; the D gene is possibly TRBD1 (5 bases). Germline V gene data show CDR1 as SGHAT and CDR2 as FQNNGV. V was shortened by 3 bases and J by 1 base, with 6 bases between the two germline ends. The CDR3 is made up of 13 amino acids. CDR3 nucleotide sequence: TGTGCCAGCAGCTTCGACAGGAACACTGAAGCTTTCTTT. Residues: CASSFDRNTEAFF.

The chain combines TRBV9 with TRBJ2-5; 10 nucleotides agree with TRBD1. The CDR3 sequence is 17 residues long. V lost 0 bases to trimming and J lost 5 bases; unmatched junction nucleotides: 10. Germline CDR1 is SGDLS and CDR2 is YYNGEE. The CDR3 region is CASSVATGGQGMETQYF. CDR3 DNA: TGTGCCAGCAGCGTAGCTACGGGGGGACAGGGGATGGAGACCCAGTACTTC.

The V and J genes are TRBV6-5 and TRBJ1-2; TRBD1 is a possible D gene (5 bases). From germline, CDR1 is MNHEY and CDR2 SVGAGI. Trimming pared 0 bases from V and 1 base from J, leaving 6 bases between. The CDR3 loop spans 14 amino acids. The CDR3 reads CASSYSGLNYGYTF. The CDR3 DNA reads TGTGCCAGCAGTTACTCGGGGCTTAACTATGGCTACACCTTC.

The chain is built from TRBV9 and TRBJ2-3; tentative D call: TRBD1 (6 bases). Germline CDR1 SGDLS, CDR2 YYNGEE. The length of the CDR3 is 15 residues. Trimming shortened V by 0 bases and J by 4 bases, and 12 bases separated the two germline ends. CDR3 nucleotides: TGTGCCAGCAGCGTAGCTCTACAGGGCGCAGATACGCAGTATTTT. It translates to CASSVALQGADTQYF.

V is TRBV10-3 and J is TRBJ2-5, with 12 nucleotides matching TRBD2. With 11 bases clipped from V and 1 base from J, the junction kept 8 bases outside the gene matches. The CDR3 has 15 amino acids. Germline CDR1 reads ENHRY; CDR2 reads SYGVKD. The CDR3 is CAGAGTSGRQETQYF. The CDR3, as DNA: TGTGCCGGCGCTGGGACTAGCGGGCGCCAAGAGACCCAGTACTTC.

V usage is TRBV5-1 and J usage is TRBJ1-1, with 11 bases that match TRBD1. Looked up from germline, CDR1 is SGHRS and CDR2 is YFSETQ. The CDR3 has 16 amino acids. V lost 4 bases, J lost 3 bases, and 8 bases stayed unmatched. The CDR3 reads CASSKTGTGGDTEAFF. DNA of the CDR3: TGCGCCAGCAGCAAAACCGGGACAGGGGGTGACACTGAAGCTTTCTTT.

The J gene is TRBJ2-2, the V gene TRBV5-6, with D possibly matching TRBD2 (6 bases). Trimming stripped 2 bases from V and 6 bases from J, with 17 bases between. CDR1 and CDR2 from the germline V gene are SGHDT and YYEEEE. This CDR3 has 16 residues. The CDR3 DNA is TGTGCCAGCAGCTTTCGGTTCCGCGGGGAGGCCGGGGAGCTGTTTTTT. This encodes CASSFRFRGEAGELFF.

V gene TRBV29-1 combines with J gene TRBJ1-1; 7 bases match TRBD1. Looked up from germline, CDR1 is SQVTM and CDR2 is ANQGSEA. V trimming: 7 bases; J trimming: 6 bases; junction bases outside the gene matches: 8. The CDR3 sequence is 12 residues long. The CDR3 DNA reads as TGCAGCGCCCCAGACAGGGAGGCTGAAGCTTTCTTT. It codes for CSAPDREAEAFF. Looking up the rest from reference TRBV29-1 and TRBJ1-1 gives the full variable domain: SAVISQKPSRDICQRGTSLTIQCQVDSQVTMMFWYRQQPGQSLTLIATANQGSEATYESGFVIDKFPISRPNLTFSTLTVSNMSPEDSSIYLCSAPDREAEAFFGQGTRLTVV.

This clone is a singleton in its sample. This chain links TRBV19 with TRBJ2-1; maybe TRBD2 (6 bases). The CDR3 runs 16 residues. Trimming pared 7 bases from V and 3 bases from J, leaving 19 bases between. CDR1 is LNHDA, CDR2 SQIVND, per germline (reference sequence). Here the CDR3 reads CASTTRFSGVYNEQFF. Written as DNA, the CDR3 is TGTGCCAGTACCACTCGATTCTCGGGGGTCTACAATGAGCAGTTCTTC. The whole variable domain, remainder taken from reference TRBV19 and TRBJ2-1, is DGGITQSPKYLFRKEGQNVTLSCEQNLNHDAMYWYRQDPGQGLRLIYYSQIVNDFQKGDIAEGYSVSREKKESFPLTVTSAQKNPTAFYLCASTTRFSGVYNEQFFGPGTRLTVL.

The gene calls are TRBV2 and TRBJ1-5; 7 nucleotides align to TRBD1. The CDR3 extends over 15 amino acids. The trim removed 7 bases at V and 2 bases at J, leaving 8 bases unmatched. Germline CDR1 is SNHLY and CDR2 is FYNNEI. The CDR3 sequence: CASKLEGARNQPQHF. The CDR3 DNA sequence: TGTGCCAGCAAACTGGAGGGGGCTCGCAATCAGCCCCAGCATTTT.

The rearrangement links TRBV27 to TRBJ2-7, with TRBD2 matching 9 bases. Trimming cost V 3 bases and J 3 bases; bases outside gene matches: 3. Germline loops: CDR1 MNHEY, CDR2 SMNVEV (reference sequence). CDR3 length equals 14 residues. Written as DNA, the CDR3 is TGTGCCAGCAGTTTGAGTAGCGGGAGCTACGAGCAGTACTTC. It is translated as CASSLSSGSYEQYF.

CDR3 sequence reads: CASSRSLAGFYNEQFF. Written as DNA, the CDR3 is TGTGCCAGCAGCAGATCCCTAGCGGGATTCTACAATGAGCAGTTCTTC. The chain couples TRBV7-9 to TRBJ2-1, with 9 bases that match TRBD2. The CDR3 spans 16 residues. Germline CDR1 SEHNR, CDR2 FQNEAQ (reference sequence). The J segment lost 3 bases and the V segment lost 5 bases, leaving 8 bases of the junction unmatched. The complete variable domain, with remaining parts taken from reference TRBV7-9 and TRBJ2-1, reads DTGVSQNPRHKITKRGQNVTFRCDPISEHNRLYWYRQTLGQGPEFLTYFQNEAQLEKSRLLSDRFSAERPKGSFSTLEIQRTEQGDSAMYLCASSRSLAGFYNEQFFGPGTRLTVL.

The gene calls are TRBV5-4 and TRBJ2-7; 8 nucleotides line up with TRBD2. The CDR3 spans 15 residues. V was clipped by 2 bases and J by 0 bases; unmatched bases: 4. Germline V CDR1 and CDR2: SGHNT, YYREEE (reference sequence). The CDR3 coding sequence is TGTGCCAGCAGCTTAGGGACTAGTTACTCCTACGAGCAGTACTTC. Residues: CASSLGTSYSYEQYF.

With respect to this clone: Other DNA sequences from this sample encode an identical CDR3 as well. This sequence joins TRBV29-1 and TRBJ1-2; tentatively, D is TRBD1 (5 bases). The germline V and J ends were trimmed by 2 bases and 0 bases, with 10 bases remaining between them. The CDR3 is 14 amino acids. The V gene's germline CDR1 is SQVTM and CDR2 ANQGSEA. As DNA, the CDR3 is TGCAGCGTTGAAAGTGGACAAGCTAACTATGGCTACACCTTC. It codes for CSVESGQANYGYTF.

The rearrangement links TRBV2 to TRBJ1-2; no clear D. Germline-derived CDR1 and CDR2 are SNHLY and FYNNEI. CDR3 length: 15 residues. Trimming left V 0 bases short and J 4 bases short, with 12 bases between. CDR3 bases: TGTGCCAGCAGTGAAGCGTCTGCAGGCTCCTATGGCTACACCTTC. Translating it yields CASSEASAGSYGYTF.

This clone was seen once. The chain is built from TRBV7-2 and TRBJ1-4; D perhaps matches TRBD1 (5 bases). Germline CDR1 reads SGHTA; CDR2 reads FQGNSA. The V gene lost 3 bases and the J gene lost 8 bases, with 16 bases spanning the gap. The CDR3 covers 15 residues. In nucleotides, the CDR3 is TGTGCCAGCAGCTTCCAGTGGGGGGGGAACGAAAAACTGTTTTTT. Protein product: CASSFQWGGNEKLFF.